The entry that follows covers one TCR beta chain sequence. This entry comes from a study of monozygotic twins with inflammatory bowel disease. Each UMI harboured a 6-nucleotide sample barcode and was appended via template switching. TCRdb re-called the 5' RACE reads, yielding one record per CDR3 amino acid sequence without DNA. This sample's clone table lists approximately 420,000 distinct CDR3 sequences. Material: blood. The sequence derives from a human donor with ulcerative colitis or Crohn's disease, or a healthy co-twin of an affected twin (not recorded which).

CDR3 in amino acids: CASSRPQGSGEKLFF. The J gene is TRBJ1-4, the V gene TRBV28; the TCRdb call, TRBD1, lacks DNA for checking. CDR3 size: 15 residues. Germline V gene sequence: CDR1 MDHEN, CDR2 SYDVKM.